What follows are 18 T cell receptor beta chains derived from one specimen sequenced in a study of T cells after yellow fever vaccination. TCRdb ran MiXCR on the 5' RACE reads and lists one entry per CDR3 protein. The sample lists fewer than 350,000 distinct CDR3 sequences; approximately 4% were seen once. The sequencing here drew on PBMCs, taken 15 days after the yellow fever booster vaccination. The receptors stem from a man younger than 35 who received the YFV17D yellow fever vaccine.

The table lists this clonotype with many counts. V usage is TRBV18 and J usage is TRBJ2-2; D unresolved. The CDR3 totals 13 residues. V gave up 4 bases and J gave up 8 bases, with 11 bases separating them. Germline V gene sequence: CDR1 KGHSH, CDR2 LQKENI. The CDR3 loop reads CASSLPAAGELFF. In DNA form, the CDR3 reads TGTGCCAGCTCACTTCCCGCTGCGGGGGAGCTGTTTTTT.

This clonotype has more than one count but fewer than ten. The rearrangement joins TRBV20-1 to TRBJ2-1; perhaps D is TRBD1 or TRBD2 (5 bases each). Germline V gives CDR1 DFQATT, CDR2 SNEGSKA (reference sequence). This CDR3 comprises 13 residues. Trimming stripped 6 bases from V and 7 bases from J, with 16 bases between. CDR3 amino acids: CSALVGVLNEQFF. The CDR3 coding sequence is TGCAGTGCCCTGGTGGGGGTGTTAAATGAGCAGTTCTTC.

This clonotype has ten or more counts. V is TRBV18 and J is TRBJ1-1, with a tentative D call TRBD1 (6 bases). CDR1 and CDR2 from the germline V gene are KGHSH and LQKENI. With 4 bases removed from V and 2 bases from J, the gap between germline ends came to 14 bases. CDR3 length equals 15 residues. CDR3 sequence (DNA): TGTGCCAGCTCACGTCCGACGGGGGCTAACACTGAAGCTTTCTTT. It encodes CASSRPTGANTEAFF.

The sample holds one count of this clonotype. A read error may explain this, as a much larger clone is one base away. The chain has TRBV20-1 and TRBJ1-2, with 9 bases identical to TRBD1. J gave up 7 bases and V 4 bases, and 7 bases lay outside the gene matches. The CDR3 runs 13 residues. In germline, CDR1 is DFQATT, CDR2 SNEGSKA (reference sequence). The DNA for the CDR3 is TGCAGTGCTACCGGACAGGGGAGGAGTGGCTACACCTTC. Encoded protein: CSATGQGRSGYTF.

The rearrangement joins TRBV27 to TRBJ1-5; possibly TRBD1 for D (6 bases). Germline lookup yields CDR1 MNHEY and CDR2 SMNVEV (reference sequence). The length of the CDR3 is 16 residues. Trimming took 2 bases from V and 2 from J, leaving 13 bases between them. CDR3 nucleotide sequence: TGTGCCAGCAGTTTACGTCCAGGGGATGGCAATCAGCCCCAGCATTTT. It codes for CASSLRPGDGNQPQHF.

The chain employs TRBV12-3 or TRBV12-4 and TRBJ2-1; TRBD1 agrees at 12 bases. V dropped 7 bases and J dropped 4; count of bases not matched to a gene: 8. The CDR3 has 16 residues. The CDR3 loop is CASTEPGQGAYNEQFF. CDR3 sequence (DNA): TGTGCCAGCACCGAACCGGGACAGGGGGCATACAATGAGCAGTTCTTC.

The V call is TRBV5-4, the J call TRBJ1-1; D gene uncertain. V lost 6 bases and J 0 bases, leaving 9 bases between the germline ends. This CDR3 is built from 13 residues. Germline CDR1 is SGHNT and CDR2 is YYREEE (reference sequence). The CDR3 reads CASKDDMNTEAFF. In DNA form, the CDR3 reads TGTGCCAGCAAGGACGACATGAACACTGAAGCTTTCTTT.

This sequence joins TRBV7-2 and TRBJ1-4; D is possibly TRBD1 (5 bases). Germline V gene data show CDR1 as SGHTA and CDR2 as FQGNSA. The CDR3 covers 14 residues. Deletions cut 1 base from V and 11 bases from J, with 14 bases between. CDR3 in DNA: TGTGCCAGCAGCTTAGATGTGGGGGGTGACAAACTGTTTTTT. This codes for CASSLDVGGDKLFF.

This clonotype was seen many times. CDR3 nucleotide sequence: TGTGCCAGCAGCTGGACAGGGGACACCGGGGAGCTGTTTTTT. As protein: CASSWTGDTGELFF. The chain joins TRBV7-7 to TRBJ2-2, with TRBD1 matching over 9 bases. V was pared by 4 bases and J by 3 bases, with 0 bases of the junction left unmatched. There are 14 residues in the CDR3. CDR1 and CDR2 (germline): SSHAT, FNYEAQ (reference sequence).

The chain couples TRBV12-3 or TRBV12-4 to TRBJ1-5; TRBD1 agrees at 8 bases. V lost 6 bases, J lost 3 bases, and 4 bases stayed unmatched. The CDR3 covers 14 residues. The DNA for the CDR3 is TGTGCCAGCAGAAGGACAGGGACCAATCAGCCCCAGCATTTT. Encoded protein: CASRRTGTNQPQHF.

This clonotype showed up just a few times. V usage is TRBV2 and J usage is TRBJ1-1; the D gene is possibly TRBD1 (5 bases). V lost 4 bases, J lost 4 bases, and 13 bases lay in between. Germline V lookup: CDR1 SNHLY, CDR2 FYNNEI. The CDR3 extends over 14 amino acids. The CDR3 sequence: CASSAIGGGTEAFF. The CDR3 DNA follows: TGTGCCAGCAGTGCCATAGGCGGGGGCACTGAAGCTTTCTTT.

This clonotype was picked up a small number of times. The chain links TRBV7-9 to TRBJ2-1; 10 nucleotides align to TRBD1. Germline values: CDR1 SEHNR, CDR2 FQNEAQ (reference sequence). J was trimmed by 15 bases and V by 5 bases; bases with no gene match: 7. The CDR3 extends over 12 amino acids. The CDR3 sequence is CASSGRDRGLFF. CDR3 nucleotide sequence: TGTGCCAGCAGCGGTCGGGACAGGGGCCTGTTCTTC.

The genes are TRBV24-1 and TRBJ2-5, with TRBD1 matching over 9 bases. Germline V gene lookup returns CDR1 KGHDR and CDR2 SFDVKD. This CDR3 region has 15 residues. Trimming removed 4 bases from V and 3 bases from J; junction bases left unmatched: 5. The DNA for the CDR3 is TGTGCCACCAGTGACCGAACAGGGGGCAAAGAGACCCAGTACTTC. Protein: CATSDRTGGKETQYF.

J is TRBJ1-4 and V is TRBV4-1, with no clear D. The ends were cut back, 2 bases at V and 6 bases at J, with 7 bases in the middle. The CDR3 length is 13 residues. Germline assignment: CDR1 MGHRA and CDR2 YSYEKL. The CDR3 is CASSQREDEKLFF. The DNA for the CDR3 is TGCGCCAGCAGCCAACGGGAAGATGAAAAACTGTTTTTT.

This clonotype was found a few times. The chain joins TRBV18 to TRBJ1-5; 8 nucleotides line up with TRBD1. CDR3 length equals 17 residues. V trimming: 3 bases; J trimming: 0 bases; junction bases outside the gene matches: 7. The germline CDR1 and CDR2 sequences are KGHSH and LQKENI. CDR3 in amino acids: CASSPPLTGDSNQPQHF. The CDR3 DNA reads TGTGCCAGCTCACCTCCTCTGACAGGGGATAGCAATCAGCCCCAGCATTTT. Full variable domain (outside the CDR3, taken from reference TRBV18 and TRBJ1-5): NAGVMQNPRHLVRRRGQEARLRCSPMKGHSHVYWYRQLPEEGLKFMVYLQKENIIDESGMPKERFSAEFPKEGPSILRIQQVVRGDSAAYFCASSPPLTGDSNQPQHFGDGTRLSIL.

This clonotype was found many times. The CDR3 spells CASSLTSGGYEQYF. The CDR3 bases are TGTGCCAGCAGCTTAACTAGCGGGGGTTACGAGCAGTACTTC. The chain uses TRBV7-2 and TRBJ2-7; 11 bases agree with TRBD2. Germline CDR1 reads SGHTA; CDR2 reads FQGNSA. This CDR3 spans 14 amino acids. J gave up 4 bases and V 2 bases, and 1 base lay outside the gene matches.

This clonotype occurred many times. The gene calls are TRBV5-1 and TRBJ1-2; perhaps TRBD1 as D (5 bases). The germline V gene encodes CDR1 SGHRS and CDR2 YFSETQ. The CDR3 runs 15 residues. The V end lost 0 bases, the J end lost 2 bases, and 11 bases lay between the germline ends. CDR3 DNA sequence: TGCGCCAGCAGCTTGGAGGGACCCCCAAACTATGGCTACACCTTC. It is translated as CASSLEGPPNYGYTF.

The gene calls are TRBV3-1 and TRBJ2-6; 11 nucleotides agree with TRBD1. The CDR3 runs to 19 residues. The junction had 10 bases not matched to a gene; V was cut back by 3 bases and J by 3 bases. CDR1 is LGHDT, CDR2 YNNKEL, per germline (reference sequence). The CDR3 coding sequence is TGTGCCAGCAGCCACTATCGGACAGGGGGCATCGGTGGGGCCAACGTCCTGACTTTC. It translates to CASSHYRTGGIGGANVLTF.